The rows below give T cell receptor beta chains drawn from one sample of a study of T cells in localized non-small cell lung cancer. Data came from immunoSEQ multiplex PCR; TCRdb stores just in-frame clones and leaves some out. The table lists 3,000 to 4,500 clones, 30% of them singletons. The sample here was lung tumor tissue, taken before any cancer treatment. These receptors all stem from a male donor at least 60 years old with stage III lung adenocarcinoma. The CDR3 runs from the conserved cysteine through the conserved F or W. A D gene is named only where the DNA matches it firmly. Rows may omit the clone size; those that give it use once, few, many or a size class.

>few|TRBJ1-5|-|TRBV4-1
CASSQGPGQPQHF
TGCGCCAGCAGCCAAGGGCCTGGGCAGCCCCAGCATTTT
>large|TRBJ2-2|TRBD1|TRBV9
CASSPETGGTGELFF
TGTGCCAGCAGCCCGGAAACAGGGGGGACCGGGGAGCTGTTTTTT
>-|TRBJ1-2|-|TRBV6-8
CASSYGTHYGYTF
TGTGCCAGCAGTTACGGGACACACTATGGCTACACCTTC
>few|TRBJ2-5|-|TRBV11-3
CASSLGPGRAEETQYF
TGTGCCAGCAGCTTAGGCCCGGGAAGGGCGGAGGAGACCCAGTACTTC
>few|TRBJ2-1|-|TRBV6-8
CASSPRGVEQFF
TGTGCCAGCAGTCCCCGGGGCGTCGAGCAGTTCTTC
>-|TRBJ2-7|TRBD1|TRBV11-3
CASSLGTGVGEQYF
TGTGCCAGCAGCTTGGGGACAGGGGTTGGAGAGCAGTACTTC
>-|TRBJ2-7|-|TRBV2
CASSVLNRKGGGQYF
TGTGCCAGCAGTGTCTTAAACAGGAAGGGAGGAGGGCAGTACTTC
>few|TRBJ1-1|TRBD1|TRBV6-8
CASSPNTGEGLKTEAFF
TGTGCCAGCAGTCCGAATACAGGGGAGGGGTTGAAGACTGAAGCTTTCTTT
>medium-sized|TRBJ2-7|-|TRBV19
CASSRTVSYEQYF
TGTGCCAGTAGTAGGACGGTCTCCTACGAGCAGTACTTC
>-|TRBJ2-2|-|TRBV29-1
CSVDEYDTGELFF
TGCAGCGTTGATGAGTACGACACCGGGGAGCTGTTTTTT
>medium-sized|TRBJ1-2|-|TRBV12-5
CASGGPYYGYTF
TGTGCCAGCGGGGGGCCGTACTATGGCTACACCTTC
>medium-sized|TRBJ2-5|-|TRBV11-3
CASSLEQRQETQYF
TGTGCCAGCAGCTTGGAGCAGAGACAAGAGACCCAGTACTTC
>-|TRBJ2-3|-|TRBV9
CASSAGAGDTQYF
TGTGCCAGCAGTGCGGGGGCCGGAGATACGCAGTATTTT
>few|TRBJ2-3|TRBD2|TRBV30
CAWKPSGGTDTQYF
TGTGCCTGGAAGCCTAGCGGAGGCACAGATACGCAGTATTTT
>-|TRBJ2-2|-|TRBV19
CASSISRNTGELFF
TGTGCCAGTAGTATTTCCAGAAACACCGGGGAGCTGTTTTTT
>-|TRBJ1-2|TRBD1|TRBV19
CASSIRPGQGSYGYTF
TGTGCCAGTAGTATTAGACCGGGACAGGGGAGCTATGGCTACACCTTC
>medium-sized|TRBJ1-3|TRBD1|TRBV6-9
CASRRDRYSGNTIYF
TGTGCCAGCAGACGGGACAGATACTCTGGAAACACCATATATTTT
>-|TRBJ2-7|-|TRBV7-6
CASSATGFGVYEQYF
TGTGCCAGCAGCGCCACAGGGTTCGGGGTTTACGAGCAGTACTTC
>few|TRBJ1-1|TRBD1|TRBV9
CATAGQPNTEAFF
TGTGCCACGGCGGGACAGCCGAACACTGAAGCTTTCTTT
>few|TRBJ2-1|TRBD2|TRBV19
CATNGLAGGHGNEQFF
TGTGCCACTAACGGACTTGCGGGGGGGCATGGGAATGAGCAGTTCTTC
>-|TRBJ2-1|TRBD2|TRBV18
CASSLRTSGYNEQFF
TGTGCCAGCTCACTGAGGACTAGCGGGTACAATGAGCAGTTCTTC
>few|TRBJ2-1|TRBD2|TRBV9
CASSVAAGGREQFF
TGTGCCAGCAGCGTAGCCGCGGGGGGGCGTGAGCAGTTCTTC
>few|TRBJ2-2|TRBD1|TRBV11-3
CASSLTGLGTGELFF
TGTGCCAGCAGCTTGACAGGGTTGGGCACCGGGGAGCTGTTTTTT
>few|TRBJ1-6|TRBD1|TRBV11-3
CASSRIGQGRTTLHF
TGTGCCAGCAGCCGGATAGGACAGGGGAGAACCACCCTCCACTTT
>few|TRBJ1-6|TRBD1|TRBV11-3
CASSSIGQGRGSPLHF
TGTGCCAGCAGCTCCATCGGACAGGGTAGAGGATCACCCCTCCACTTT
>few|TRBJ2-7|-|TRBV11-3
CASSLDRPVNVYEQYF
TGTGCCAGCAGCTTAGATCGGCCAGTGAACGTATACGAGCAGTACTTC